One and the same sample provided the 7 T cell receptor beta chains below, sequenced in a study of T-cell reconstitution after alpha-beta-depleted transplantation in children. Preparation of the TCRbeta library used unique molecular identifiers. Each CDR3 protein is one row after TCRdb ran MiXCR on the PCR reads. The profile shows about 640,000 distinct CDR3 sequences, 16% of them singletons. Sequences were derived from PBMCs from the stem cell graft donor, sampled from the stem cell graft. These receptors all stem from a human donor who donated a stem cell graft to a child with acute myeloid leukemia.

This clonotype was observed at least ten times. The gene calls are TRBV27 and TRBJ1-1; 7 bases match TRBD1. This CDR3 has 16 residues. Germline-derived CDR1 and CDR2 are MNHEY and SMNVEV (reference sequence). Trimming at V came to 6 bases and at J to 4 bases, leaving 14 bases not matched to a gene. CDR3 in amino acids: CASSPIYIQGGTEAFF. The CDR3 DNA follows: TGTGCCAGCAGCCCGATTTATATCCAGGGGGGCACTGAAGCTTTCTTT.

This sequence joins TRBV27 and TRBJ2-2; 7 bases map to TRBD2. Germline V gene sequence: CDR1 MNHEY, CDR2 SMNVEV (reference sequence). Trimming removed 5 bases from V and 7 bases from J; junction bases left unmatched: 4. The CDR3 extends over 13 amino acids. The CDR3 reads CASSAGRNGELFF. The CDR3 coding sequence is TGTGCCAGCAGTGCCGGGAGGAACGGGGAGCTGTTTTTT.

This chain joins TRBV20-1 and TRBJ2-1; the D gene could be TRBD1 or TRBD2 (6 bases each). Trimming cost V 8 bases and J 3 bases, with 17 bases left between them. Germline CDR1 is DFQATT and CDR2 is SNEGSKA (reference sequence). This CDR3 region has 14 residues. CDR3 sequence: CSLLRGRDYNEQFF. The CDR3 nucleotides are TGCAGTTTATTACGGGGGCGTGACTACAATGAGCAGTTCTTC.

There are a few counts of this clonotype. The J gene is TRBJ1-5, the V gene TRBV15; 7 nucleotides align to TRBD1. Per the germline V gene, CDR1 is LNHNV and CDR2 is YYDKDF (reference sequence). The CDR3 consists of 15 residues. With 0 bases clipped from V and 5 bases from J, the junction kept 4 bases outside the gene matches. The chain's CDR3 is CATSRERTGYQPQHF. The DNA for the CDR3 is TGTGCCACCAGCAGAGAAAGGACAGGATATCAGCCCCAGCATTTT.

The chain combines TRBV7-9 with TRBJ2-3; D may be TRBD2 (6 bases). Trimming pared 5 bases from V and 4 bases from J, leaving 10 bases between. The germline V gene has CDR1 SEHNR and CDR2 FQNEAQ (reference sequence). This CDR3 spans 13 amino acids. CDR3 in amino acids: CASSATSADTQYF. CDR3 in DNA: TGTGCCAGCAGCGCGACTAGTGCAGATACGCAGTATTTT.

The CDR3 spells CASSSVRDEQYF. The CDR3 DNA reads TGTGCCAGCAGTTCTGTCAGGGACGAGCAGTACTTC. The gene calls are TRBV7-9 and TRBJ2-7, with D possibly being TRBD1 (5 bases). The V end was cut by 6 bases, the J end by 5 bases, with 11 bases between. Per germline, CDR1 SEHNR and CDR2 FQNEAQ (reference sequence). The CDR3 is 12 residues long.

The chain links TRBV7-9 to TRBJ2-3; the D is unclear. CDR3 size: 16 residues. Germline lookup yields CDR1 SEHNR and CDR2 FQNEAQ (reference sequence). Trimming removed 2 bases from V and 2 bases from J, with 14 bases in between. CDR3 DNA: TGTGCCAGCAGCTTATGGGCCGGACCCAACACAGATACGCAGTATTTT. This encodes CASSLWAGPNTDTQYF.